This T cell receptor beta chain was sequenced in a study of read filtering for tumor transcriptome and immune sequencing (dated by TCRdb to 2018 to 2021). General notes on the study: The cohort had around 18 male and more than 12 female patients with a mean age of roughly 70 years, ranging from roughly 45 to 85. Under revised international staging, roughly 8 patients fell into R-ISS I, some 15 into R-ISS II and roughly 7 into R-ISS III. Whole-transcriptome libraries were prepared with the TruSeq RNA Access Library Prep Kit after DNase treatment. Per sample, about 4.05 to 10.27 million TCR-region mapped reads were obtained with IR-seq, compared with only roughly 80 to 1273 with RNA-seq. Using the same bone marrow samples, the study ran both targeted immune repertoire sequencing and bulk whole-transcriptome sequencing and then compared the TCR repertoires from each method. As a main aim, a read-filtering strategy for immune repertoire data was addressed, with the specific question being whether clonotypes supported by a single read should be removed. Results and caveats for the whole study, not just this receptor: Single-read clonotypes made up 80% to 85% of clonotypes but only 3% to 4% of total reads in IR-seq, compared with approximately 75% of clonotypes and approximately 45% of reads in RNA-seq. When single-read clonotypes were removed, the proportions of shared clonotypes in IR-seq and RNA-seq correlated more strongly. Clonotypes were captured by IR-seq at much higher depth and more reliably than by RNA-seq, and smaller IR-seq throughput was sufficient for identification of most shared clonotypes. The sorted CD138-negative fraction was not purified T cells but a mixed bone marrow immune population.

TCR libraries were constructed from roughly 380 ng RNA using the Immunoverse kit, and molecular barcoded adaptors covering alpha/delta and beta/gamma chains were employed. TCR library preparation was performed with the same RNA that was used for transcriptome sequencing. TCR libraries were sequenced on an Illumina HiSeq 4000 with 2 x 150 cycles. The paper's processing steps were these. TCR reads were aligned to human V, D, J and C references and assembled into CDR3 clonotypes with MiXCR, including quality filtering and error correction. The tcR package in R was used for analysis of clonotype counts and gene usage diversity. For inspection of raw mapping reads, RNA-seq reads were mapped by STAR aligner version 2.5.3a onto GRCh37 of the human genome. To test how sequencing depth affected the clonotypes detected, IR-seq fastq files were randomly downsampled with Seqtk 1.3. TCRdb cleaned the public reads at Q25 with fastp, built clones with MiXCR and kept in-frame beta chains. Identical CDR3 proteins give one entry, which carries the most common genes and DNA. TCRdb, not the original authors, processed these V and J calls. Here the sample has about 130,000 distinct CDR3 sequences; approximately 13% occur a single time. The ten largest account for approximately 11% of the sample.

Every patient had bone marrow sampled at the time of active disease. Bone marrow mononuclear cells were isolated by Ficoll-Hypaque density gradient centrifugation. To remove myeloma plasma cells, the cells were labeled with CD138 magnetic microbeads on a MACS separator, and CD138-negative cells were then collected by negative selection. Flow cytometry on an Attune NxT with CD138 antibodies was used to check the purity of the isolated cells. Total RNA was extracted with TRIzol reagent and quantified with a NanoDrop spectrophotometer. For each patient, paired RNA-seq and IR-seq were run on the CD138-negative bone marrow sample from that patient. Remarks on this clonotype: Its antigen is still unknown. The record has no base qualities; no much larger clone is one base away.

This sequence was found in a donor at least 40 years old with multiple myeloma. Sample: a population of CD138-negative cells sorted from bone marrow. What this sample's cell subset or site label stands for: bone marrow mononuclear cells depleted of CD138+ plasma/myeloma cells by negative magnetic selection.

Read as DNA, the sequence is TGTGCCAGCAGTCAGGACGGAAGCACTGAAGCTTTCTTT. Its protein is CASSQDGSTEAFF. This receptor chain uses TRBV6-1 and TRBJ1-1; a confident D gene designation cannot be given. The CDR3 goes from the cysteine to the phenylalanine over 13 residues. Only the CDR3 DNA is retained, 39 bases long and in frame from the first base. Via the germline V gene, CDR1 is MNHNS and CDR2 SASEGT. Trimming costs V 5 bases and J 4 bases, and their ends lie 11 bases apart.